This TCR beta chain was observed in a study of T cell clones after liver transplantation (dated by TCRdb to between 2018 and 2020). Concerning the study at large: The samples were obtained from ITN030ST, a randomized trial that attempted immunosuppression withdrawal within 2 years after liver transplantation. Donor-reactive T cell clones were identified using TCRbeta sequencing after a pre-transplant mixed lymphocyte reaction and were then followed in post-transplant blood. As an antigen-independent comparator for the donor-reactive sequences, third party-reactive TCRbeta sequences from pre-transplant MLRs were identified as well. Of the eight recipients, three were HCV-positive, while the remaining recipients had been transplanted for non-autoimmune, non-viral indications. No induction therapy was given to the subjects, and standard immunosuppression was administered until randomization at 12-24 months post-transplant. Tolerance was defined as complete immunosuppression withdrawal for at least one year with no rise in liver enzymes beyond twice the upper limit of normal. Blood samples were taken pre-transplant, pre-randomization before withdrawal, and post-randomization after full withdrawal or failed withdrawal. Of the 8 liver transplant recipients making up the studied cohort, 3 were classified as tolerant and 5 as non-tolerant. Here is what the overall study found, with its caveats: Low numbers of available donor cells limited the measurable donor-reactive repertoire in a couple of subjects. The decline in donor-reactive sequences exceeded the decline in third party-reactive sequences, suggesting partial antigen-specific deletion that was unrelated to withdrawal success. Circulating donor-reactive CD4 TCRbeta sequences fell significantly post-transplant in most of the 8 subjects, irrespective of tolerance or HCV status. After accounting for repertoire turnover, donor-reactive detection was significantly reduced in 7 of 8 subjects for CD4 and 8 of 8 for CD8. The conclusions were considered preliminary, being limited by small, heterogeneous patient numbers and non-standardized post-transplant time points. Because no allograft tissue specimens were available, donor-reactive T cells may have migrated into the graft instead of being deleted.

Of note for this clone: It has no known antigen specificity. Base-call qualities are not available, and no considerably larger clone is one nucleotide away.

Thawed unstimulated PBMCs were stained for CD3, CD4 and CD8 and FACS-sorted into CD3+CD4+ and CD3+CD8+ populations. Each of the 8 studied subjects was randomized to immunosuppression withdrawal. The Qiagen DNeasy Blood and Tissue Kit was used for genomic DNA isolation. V loses 1 base, J loses 1 base, and the germline ends lie 4 bases apart. From a lookup of the germline V gene, CDR1 and CDR2 are SGHVS and FQNEAQ. Spanning cysteine to phenylalanine, the CDR3 consists of 13 amino acids. CDR3 DNA only is kept here, 39 bases in frame from base 1. High-throughput TCRbeta CDR3 sequencing of frozen genomic DNA was performed by immunoSEQ, with PCR amplification, mapping, bias correction and internal controls included. As for the authors' bioinformatics: Only productive rearrangements were retained, with each unique TCRbeta sequence defined by its CDR3 nucleotide sequence together with its V and J gene. For classification of a sequence as donor-reactive, at least 5-fold expansion in CFSE-low cells relative to unstimulated pre-transplant cells and a frequency of at least 0.01% were required. Per-subject minimum frequency thresholds, based on the lowest-template unstimulated sample, ensured at least 90% detection power. Jensen-Shannon divergence between the top 1000 TCRbeta sequences post- versus pre-transplant served as the measure of repertoire turnover. Changes in detection of donor-reactive sequences were assessed with two-sided Fisher's exact tests. The table comes from immuneACCESS by way of TCRdb, which keeps in-frame sequences with V and J called. Part of the clones is missing from these tables; in studies checked, under half for an unresolved V gene and the rest for unknown reasons. The DNA gave D and trimming, while V, J and clone size come from that table. The sample records about 70,000 clones, 80% of which are singletons. The ten largest clonotypes hold approximately 0.79% of the sample.

The specimen comprised CD4+ T cells from blood, sampled 12 months after liver transplant. Recombination linked TRBV7-8 to TRBJ1-1, with the D segment identity uncertain. The TCR was taken from a human patient who received a liver transplant. After a transplant, some of the T cells may come from the graft donor. The base sequence is TGTGCCAGCAGCTTAGGCAGGAACACTGAAGCTTTCTTT. It codes for CASSLGRNTEAFF.